This passage covers 25 T cell receptor beta chains from one sample sequenced in a study of glioma-infiltrating T cells. Using RNA template, CDR3s of TCR alpha and beta were amplified with iRepertoire arm-PCR. TCRdb fed the multiplex PCR reads into MiXCR, producing one record per CDR3 protein. In the table there are 150,000 or so distinct CDR3 sequences, more than 35% of which are singletons. Sequencing was performed on glioma tissue, nonneoplastic brain tissue, or PBMCs (not recorded which). The source is a human donor with low-grade glioma or glioblastoma, undergoing nonglioma brain surgery, or in good health (not recorded which).

For the CDR3, the DNA is TGCAGTGCTAGTGGGGACAGGGCATTACCCTATAATTCACCCCTCCACTTT. This translates into CSASGDRALPYNSPLHF. This chain joins TRBV20-1 and TRBJ1-6, with 9 bases fitting TRBD1. The CDR3 is made up of 17 amino acids. The germline V gene has CDR1 DFQATT and CDR2 SNEGSKA (reference sequence). Trimming at V came to 3 bases and at J to 2 bases, leaving 8 bases not matched to a gene.

This clonotype was observed a handful of times. The chain links TRBV27 to TRBJ2-1, with 9 bases fitting TRBD1. The CDR3 runs 14 residues. J lost 6 bases, V lost 7 bases, and 7 bases had no gene match. The V gene's germline CDR1 is MNHEY and CDR2 SMNVEV (reference sequence). CDR3 DNA: TGTGCCAGCATCGGGACAGGGAATGCCAATGAGCAGTTCTTC. Its translation is CASIGTGNANEQFF.

V usage is TRBV6-5 and J usage is TRBJ2-7, with 8 positions matching TRBD1. This CDR3 region has 16 residues. Trimming removed 2 bases from V and 1 base from J; junction bases left unmatched: 7. CDR1 and CDR2 from the germline V gene are MNHEY and SVGAGI. The CDR3 region is CASSYQTGTGSYEQYF. CDR3 nucleotide sequence: TGTGCCAGCAGTTACCAGACCGGGACAGGATCCTACGAGCAGTACTTC.

There are many counts of this clonotype. The chain joins TRBV6-2 or TRBV6-3 to TRBJ2-7; D is ambiguous. This CDR3 spans 11 amino acids. Germline CDR1 is MNHEY and CDR2 is SVGEGT. V gave up 3 bases and J gave up 3 bases, with 3 bases separating them. The CDR3 is CASSYDYEQYF. The CDR3 DNA is TGTGCCAGCAGTTATGACTACGAGCAGTACTTC.

Only a few counts were recorded for this clonotype. The chain is built from TRBV20-1 and TRBJ1-6; D is perhaps TRBD1 (6 bases). V was trimmed by 1 base and J by 3 bases, leaving 16 bases between them. Germline loops: CDR1 DFQATT, CDR2 SNEGSKA (reference sequence). The CDR3 has 17 residues. The CDR3 loop reads CSARGRGGQRYNSPLHF. In DNA, the CDR3 is TGCAGTGCTAGAGGTCGAGGGGGACAACGCTATAATTCACCCCTCCACTTT.

This clonotype was detected ten times or more. The chain links TRBV6-1 to TRBJ2-5; D is possibly TRBD2 (5 bases). Germline V CDR1 and CDR2: MNHNS, SASEGT. There are 15 residues in the CDR3. V lost 4 bases and J lost 0, with 12 bases in between. Here the CDR3 reads CASSVLGSYQETQYF. CDR3 in DNA: TGTGCCAGCAGTGTGCTGGGGAGCTACCAAGAGACCCAGTACTTC.

The J gene is TRBJ1-1, the V gene TRBV6-1, with D perhaps TRBD1 (6 bases). Trimming removed 6 bases at V and 6 bases at J, with 26 bases between. Germline CDR1 reads MNHNS; CDR2 reads SASEGT. This CDR3 contains 17 residues. The CDR3 region is CASRITGTWVSLSEAFF. The CDR3 nucleotides read TGTGCCAGCAGAATCACAGGGACTTGGGTCTCCTTATCTGAAGCTTTCTTT.

The chain has TRBV6-9 and TRBJ2-7, with no clear D. This CDR3 region has 14 residues. Trimming pared 3 bases from V and 0 bases from J, leaving 9 bases between. Germline V CDR1 and CDR2: MNHGY, SVAAGI. CDR3 DNA: TGTGCCAGCAGTTACGGCGGAAACTCCTACGAGCAGTACTTC. This translates into CASSYGGNSYEQYF.

The chain employs TRBV6-2 or TRBV6-3 and TRBJ1-1; no clear D. The germline V and J ends were trimmed by 9 bases and 2 bases, with 7 bases remaining between them. CDR1 is MNHEY, CDR2 SVGEGT, per germline. The CDR3 covers 11 residues. The CDR3 is CARSSNTEAFF. The CDR3 DNA reads TGTGCCAGAAGCTCCAACACTGAAGCTTTCTTT.

V usage is TRBV6-1 and J usage is TRBJ2-5, with 9 nucleotides matching TRBD2. Unmatched junction bases numbered 13, after V lost 6 bases and J lost 2 bases. The V gene's germline CDR1 is MNHNS and CDR2 SASEGT. The CDR3 covers 17 residues. CDR3 residues: CASSPGTSQDTQETQYF. CDR3 in DNA: TGTGCCAGCAGCCCTGGGACTAGCCAGGACACTCAAGAGACCCAGTACTTC.

V is TRBV27 and J is TRBJ1-2, with 9 nucleotides matching TRBD1. With V trimmed by 6 bases and J by 4 bases, 6 bases remained unmatched. Germline lookup yields CDR1 MNHEY and CDR2 SMNVEV (reference sequence). CDR3 length: 14 amino acids. CDR3 sequence: CASSRDREVYGYTF. CDR3 DNA: TGTGCCAGCAGCCGGGACAGGGAAGTCTATGGCTACACCTTC.

V and J are TRBV19 and TRBJ1-1; 7 bases map to TRBD1. The CDR3 has 13 residues. Unmatched junction bases numbered 7, after V lost 10 bases and J lost 2 bases. Germline V gene data show CDR1 as LNHDA and CDR2 as SQIVND (reference sequence). CDR3 DNA: TGTGCCACCAATACAGGGGACAACACTGAAGCTTTCTTT. This sequence encodes CATNTGDNTEAFF. Supplemented by reference TRBV19 and TRBJ1-1, the full variable domain reads DGGITQSPKYLFRKEGQNVTLSCEQNLNHDAMYWYRQDPGQGLRLIYYSQIVNDFQKGDIAEGYSVSREKKESFPLTVTSAQKNPTAFYLCATNTGDNTEAFFGQGTRLTVV.

This clonotype was picked up a small number of times. V and J are TRBV4-1 and TRBJ2-3, with TRBD2 matching over 10 bases. The ends lost 0 bases at V and 1 base at J; junction bases unmatched: 4. The CDR3 loop spans 17 amino acids. Germline CDR1 MGHRA, CDR2 YSYEKL. CDR3 nucleotide sequence: TGCGCCAGCAGCCAAGAACATCTAGCGGGAGGCACAGATACGCAGTATTTT. It specifies CASSQEHLAGGTDTQYF.

This clonotype showed up just a few times. The chain carries TRBV28 and TRBJ2-1; possibly TRBD1 or TRBD2 for D (7 bases each). From germline, CDR1 is MDHEN and CDR2 SYDVKM. V was clipped by 6 bases and J by 12 bases, with 24 bases between them. The CDR3 spans 15 residues. The CDR3 is CASSFRQGGRIRQFF. The CDR3 bases are TGTGCCAGCAGCTTCCGACAGGGAGGGCGGATAAGGCAGTTCTTC.

This clonotype was seen a few times. The rearrangement uses TRBV7-2 and TRBJ1-5; the D gene is possibly TRBD1 (5 bases). CDR1 is SGHTA, CDR2 FQGNSA, per germline. The V gene lost 0 bases and the J gene lost 2 bases, with 17 bases spanning the gap. This CDR3 is 18 amino acids long. CDR3: CASSLAGRAEGGNQPQHF. The CDR3 nucleotides read TGTGCCAGCAGCTTAGCAGGCAGGGCCGAAGGCGGCAATCAGCCCCAGCATTTT.

The chain couples TRBV7-9 to TRBJ1-2; D remains ambiguous. The CDR3 runs 14 residues. V lost 1 base and J 2 bases, leaving 8 bases between the germline ends. CDR1 is SEHNR and CDR2 is FQNEAQ in the germline V gene (reference sequence). This CDR3 is CASSLDIRNYGYTF. CDR3 nucleotide sequence: TGTGCCAGCAGCTTAGATATCAGAAACTATGGCTACACCTTC. Using reference TRBV7-9 and TRBJ1-2 for the parts outside the CDR3, the full variable domain is DTGVSQNPRHKITKRGQNVTFRCDPISEHNRLYWYRQTLGQGPEFLTYFQNEAQLEKSRLLSDRFSAERPKGSFSTLEIQRTEQGDSAMYLCASSLDIRNYGYTFGSGTRLTVV.

This clonotype was counted between two and nine times. This rearrangement joins TRBV2 to TRBJ2-3; 7 nucleotides align to TRBD2. Germline CDR1 reads SNHLY; CDR2 reads FYNNEI. Trimming took 9 bases from V and 3 from J; bases not matched to a gene: 9. This CDR3 spans 14 amino acids. CDR3 nucleotides: TGTGCCAGTAGGGTCCCGGGAGGAACAGATACGCAGTATTTT. Translation: CASRVPGGTDTQYF.

The table lists this clonotype with many counts. The chain links TRBV20-1 to TRBJ1-5, with D maybe TRBD1 (5 bases). The length of the CDR3 is 12 residues. Deletions cut 4 bases from V and 4 bases from J, with 8 bases between. In germline, CDR1 is DFQATT, CDR2 SNEGSKA (reference sequence). CDR3 bases: TGCAGTGCTATCAAGGGGAATCAGCCCCAGCATTTT. Its protein is CSAIKGNQPQHF.

This clonotype came up many times. This chain uses TRBV20-1 with TRBJ1-1; D not certain. The length of the CDR3 is 11 residues. The V gene's germline CDR1 is DFQATT and CDR2 SNEGSKA (reference sequence). Trimming took 3 bases from V and 5 from J, leaving 7 bases between them. In DNA, the CDR3 is TGCAGTGCTAGGCCCGAAACTGAAGCTTTCTTT. Protein: CSARPETEAFF.

This chain links TRBV20-1 with TRBJ2-5; 7 bases line up with TRBD2. Germline V lookup: CDR1 DFQATT, CDR2 SNEGSKA (reference sequence). This CDR3 spans 14 amino acids. The chain's CDR3 is CSWVKVAGQETQYF. The CDR3 region has the DNA TGCTCGTGGGTAAAGGTAGCGGGTCAAGAGACCCAGTACTTC.

This clonotype was seen a few times. CDR3 amino acids: CASSYSVGGADTQYF. The CDR3 DNA is TGTGCCAGCAGTTACTCGGTCGGGGGGGCAGATACGCAGTATTTT. This chain joins TRBV6-2 or TRBV6-3 and TRBJ2-3; TRBD2 matches 8 bases. This CDR3 has 15 amino acids. Losses at the gene ends were 0 bases for V and 4 bases for J; bases not matched to a gene: 3. Germline values: CDR1 MNHEY, CDR2 SVGEGT.

This clonotype came up a few times. The V and J genes are TRBV20-1 and TRBJ2-7, with D unresolved. V shed 3 bases and J shed 2 bases, with 14 bases lying between them. Germline-derived CDR1 and CDR2 are DFQATT and SNEGSKA (reference sequence). The CDR3 is 14 residues long. Written as DNA, the CDR3 is TGCAGTGCTAGGGACGGGTCCCAGCCCTACGAGCAGTACTTC. Amino acids: CSARDGSQPYEQYF.

The chain recombines TRBV7-2 with TRBJ2-5; D remains unclear. V lost 1 base and J lost 2, with 8 bases in between. This CDR3 contains 14 residues. From germline, CDR1 is SGHTA and CDR2 FQGNSA. CDR3 bases: TGTGCCAGCAGCTTAGAGTACTATCAAGAGACCCAGTACTTC. It is translated as CASSLEYYQETQYF. Looking up the rest from reference TRBV7-2 and TRBJ2-5 gives the full variable domain: GAGVSQSPSNKVTEKGKDVELRCDPISGHTALYWYRQSLGQGLEFLIYFQGNSAPDKSGLPSDRFSAERTGGSVSTLTIQRTQQEDSAVYLCASSLEYYQETQYFGPGTRLLVL.

Only a few counts were recorded for this clonotype. The chain links TRBV20-1 to TRBJ2-3; TRBD2 matches at 11 bases. CDR1 is DFQATT, CDR2 SNEGSKA, per germline (reference sequence). The CDR3 length is 16 residues. With 2 bases clipped from V and 0 bases from J, the junction kept 4 bases outside the gene matches. This chain's CDR3 is CSARRASGGSTDTQYF. CDR3 bases: TGCAGTGCTAGAAGGGCTAGCGGGGGGAGCACAGATACGCAGTATTTT.

This clonotype was seen a few times. The chain carries TRBV27 and TRBJ1-2, with 7 bases identical to TRBD1. The CDR3 runs to 16 residues. The germline V gene has CDR1 MNHEY and CDR2 SMNVEV (reference sequence). V trimming: 5 bases; J trimming: 4 bases; junction bases outside the gene matches: 13. The CDR3, as DNA: TGTGCCAGCAGTGCAATACCCCGACAGGGCAGCTATGGCTACACCTTC. Protein product: CASSAIPRQGSYGYTF.